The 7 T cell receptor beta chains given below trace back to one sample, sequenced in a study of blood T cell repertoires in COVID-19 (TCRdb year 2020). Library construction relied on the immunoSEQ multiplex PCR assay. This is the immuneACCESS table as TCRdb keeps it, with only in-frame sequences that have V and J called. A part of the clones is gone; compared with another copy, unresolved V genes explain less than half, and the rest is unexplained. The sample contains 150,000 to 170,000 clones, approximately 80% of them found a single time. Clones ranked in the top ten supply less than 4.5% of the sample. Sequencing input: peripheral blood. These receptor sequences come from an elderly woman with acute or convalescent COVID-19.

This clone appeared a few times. CDR3 sequence reads: CASDRGPYEQYF. The CDR3 bases are TGTGCCAGCGACAGGGGGCCCTACGAGCAGTACTTC. The rearrangement joins TRBV2 to TRBJ2-7; TRBD1 matches at 10 bases. Unmatched junction bases numbered 0, after V lost 8 bases and J lost 2 bases. Germline-derived CDR1 and CDR2 are SNHLY and FYNNEI. The CDR3 runs to 12 residues.

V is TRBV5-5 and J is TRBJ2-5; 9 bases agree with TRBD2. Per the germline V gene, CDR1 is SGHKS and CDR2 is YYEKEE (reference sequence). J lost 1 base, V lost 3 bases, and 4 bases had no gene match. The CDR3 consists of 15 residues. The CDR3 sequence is CASSSRLAVQETQYF. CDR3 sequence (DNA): TGTGCCAGCAGCTCGCGACTAGCGGTCCAAGAGACCCAGTACTTC.

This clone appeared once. The CDR3 DNA reads as TGTGCCAGTTCAATTAACGGGTGGTCGAACACTGAAGCTTTCTTT. Its translation is CASSINGWSNTEAFF. The rearrangement links TRBV19 to TRBJ1-1; D call uncertain. The germline V and J ends were trimmed by 8 bases and 1 base, with 17 bases remaining between them. The length of the CDR3 is 15 residues. Germline V gene lookup returns CDR1 LNHDA and CDR2 SQIVND (reference sequence).

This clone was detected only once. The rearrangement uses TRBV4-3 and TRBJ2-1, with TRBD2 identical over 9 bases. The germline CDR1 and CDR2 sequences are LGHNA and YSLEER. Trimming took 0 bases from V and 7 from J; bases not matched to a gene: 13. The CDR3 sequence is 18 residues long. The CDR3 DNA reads TGCGCCAGCAGCCAAGAGGTGGTGGAGCGGGGGGCAGAAAATGAGCAGTTCTTC. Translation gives CASSQEVVERGAENEQFF.

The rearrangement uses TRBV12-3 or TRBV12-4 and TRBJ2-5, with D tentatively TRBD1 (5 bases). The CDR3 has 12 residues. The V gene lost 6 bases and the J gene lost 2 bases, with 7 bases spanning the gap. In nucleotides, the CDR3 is TGTGCCAGCAGCGACAGTCAAGAGACCCAGTACTTC. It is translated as CASSDSQETQYF.

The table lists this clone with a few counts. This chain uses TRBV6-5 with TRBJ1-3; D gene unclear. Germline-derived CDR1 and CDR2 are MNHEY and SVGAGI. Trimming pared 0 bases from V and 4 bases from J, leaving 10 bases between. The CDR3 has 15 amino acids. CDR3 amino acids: CASSYSTEGGNTIYF. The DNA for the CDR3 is TGTGCCAGCAGTTACTCGACGGAGGGCGGAAACACCATATATTTT.

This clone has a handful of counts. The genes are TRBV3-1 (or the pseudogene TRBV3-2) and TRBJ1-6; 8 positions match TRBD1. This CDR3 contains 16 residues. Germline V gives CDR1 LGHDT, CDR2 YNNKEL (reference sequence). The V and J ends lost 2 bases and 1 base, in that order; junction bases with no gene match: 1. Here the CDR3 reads CASSQTGGSYNSPLHF. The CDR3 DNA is TGTGCCAGCAGCCAAACAGGGGGATCCTATAATTCACCCCTCCACTTT.